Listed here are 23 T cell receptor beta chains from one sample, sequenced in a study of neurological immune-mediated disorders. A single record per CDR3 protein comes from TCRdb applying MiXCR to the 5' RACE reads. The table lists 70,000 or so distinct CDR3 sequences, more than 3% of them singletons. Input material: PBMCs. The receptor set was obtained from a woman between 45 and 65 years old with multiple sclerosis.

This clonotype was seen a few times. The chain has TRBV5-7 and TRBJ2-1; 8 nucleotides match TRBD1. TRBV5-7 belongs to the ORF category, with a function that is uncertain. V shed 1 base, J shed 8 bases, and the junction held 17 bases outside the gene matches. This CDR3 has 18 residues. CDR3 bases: TGTGCCAGCAGCTTGAGCCGCAGACAGGGGTTAAGGTTCTATGAGCAGTTCTTC. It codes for CASSLSRRQGLRFYEQFF.

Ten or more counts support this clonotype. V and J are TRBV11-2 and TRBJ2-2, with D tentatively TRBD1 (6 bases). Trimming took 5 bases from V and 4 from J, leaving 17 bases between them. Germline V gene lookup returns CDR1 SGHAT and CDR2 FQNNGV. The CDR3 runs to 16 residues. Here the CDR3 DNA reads TGTGCCAGCAGCCCATTTACAGGGCGGGCCACCGGGGAGCTGTTTTTT. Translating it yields CASSPFTGRATGELFF.

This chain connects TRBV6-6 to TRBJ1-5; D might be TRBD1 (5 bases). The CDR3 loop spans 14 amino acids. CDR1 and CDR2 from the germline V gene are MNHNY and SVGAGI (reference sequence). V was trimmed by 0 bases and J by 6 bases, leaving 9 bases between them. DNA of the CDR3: TGTGCCAGCAGTTACTCAGAGGGACGTCAGCCCCAGCATTTT. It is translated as CASSYSEGRQPQHF.

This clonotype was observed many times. CDR3 protein: CASSLTGGFEKLFF. The DNA for the CDR3 is TGCGCCAGCAGCCTAACAGGGGGCTTTGAAAAACTGTTTTTT. The chain is built from TRBV5-1 and TRBJ1-4; 9 bases map to TRBD1. The CDR3 has 14 residues. Germline trimming cut 4 bases from V and 7 bases from J; bases unmatched to any gene: 5. The V gene's germline CDR1 is SGHRS and CDR2 YFSETQ.

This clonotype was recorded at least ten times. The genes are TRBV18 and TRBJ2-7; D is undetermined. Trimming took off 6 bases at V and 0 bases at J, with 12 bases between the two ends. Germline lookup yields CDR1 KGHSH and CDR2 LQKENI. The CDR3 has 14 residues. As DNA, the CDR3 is TGTGCCAGCTCCCTTGACTGGAGCTCCTACGAGCAGTACTTC. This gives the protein CASSLDWSSYEQYF.

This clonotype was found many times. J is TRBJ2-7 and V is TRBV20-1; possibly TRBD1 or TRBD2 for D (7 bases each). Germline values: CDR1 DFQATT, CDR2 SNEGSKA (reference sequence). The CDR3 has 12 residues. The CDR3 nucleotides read TGCAGCAGGGGGGGTCTGAGCTACGAGCAGTACTTC. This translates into CSRGGLSYEQYF.

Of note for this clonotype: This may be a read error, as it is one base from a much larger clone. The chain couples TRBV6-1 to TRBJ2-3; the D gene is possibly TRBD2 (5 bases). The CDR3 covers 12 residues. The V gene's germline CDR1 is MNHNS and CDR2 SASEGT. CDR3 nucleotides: TGTGACACCGGGGAGAGCACAGATACGCAGTATTTT. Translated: CDTGESTDTQYF.

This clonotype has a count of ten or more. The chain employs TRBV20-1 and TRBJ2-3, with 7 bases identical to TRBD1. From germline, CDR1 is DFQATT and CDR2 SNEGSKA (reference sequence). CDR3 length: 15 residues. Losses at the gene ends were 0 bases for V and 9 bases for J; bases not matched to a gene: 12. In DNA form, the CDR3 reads TGCAGTGCTAGAGATGTTCTCCAGGGCAGGGGGACGCAGTATTTT. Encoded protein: CSARDVLQGRGTQYF.

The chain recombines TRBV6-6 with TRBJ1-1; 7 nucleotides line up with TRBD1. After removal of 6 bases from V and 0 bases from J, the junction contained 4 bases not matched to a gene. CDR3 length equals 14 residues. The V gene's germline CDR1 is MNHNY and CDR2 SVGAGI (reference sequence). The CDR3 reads CASRSTGMNTEAFF. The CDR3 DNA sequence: TGTGCCAGCAGGTCGACAGGGATGAACACTGAAGCTTTCTTT.

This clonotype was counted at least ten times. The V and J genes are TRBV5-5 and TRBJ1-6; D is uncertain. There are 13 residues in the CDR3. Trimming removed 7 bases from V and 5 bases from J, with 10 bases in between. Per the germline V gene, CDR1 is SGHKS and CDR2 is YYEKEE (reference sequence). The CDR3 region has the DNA TGTGCCAGCGCCGGGAGAAATAATTCACCCCTCCACTTT. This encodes CASAGRNNSPLHF.

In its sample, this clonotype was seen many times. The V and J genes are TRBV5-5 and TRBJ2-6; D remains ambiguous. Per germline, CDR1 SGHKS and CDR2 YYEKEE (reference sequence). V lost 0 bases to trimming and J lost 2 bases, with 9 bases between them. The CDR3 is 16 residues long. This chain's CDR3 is CASSLETSTGANVLTF. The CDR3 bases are TGTGCCAGCAGCTTGGAGACGTCCACTGGGGCCAACGTCCTGACTTTC.

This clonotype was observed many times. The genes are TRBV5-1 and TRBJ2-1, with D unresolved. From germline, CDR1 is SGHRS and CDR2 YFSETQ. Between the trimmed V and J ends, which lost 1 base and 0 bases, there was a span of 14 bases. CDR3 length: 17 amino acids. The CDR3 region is CASSLTTLRSSYNEQFF. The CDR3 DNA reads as TGCGCCAGCAGCTTGACGACTTTACGAAGCTCCTACAATGAGCAGTTCTTC.

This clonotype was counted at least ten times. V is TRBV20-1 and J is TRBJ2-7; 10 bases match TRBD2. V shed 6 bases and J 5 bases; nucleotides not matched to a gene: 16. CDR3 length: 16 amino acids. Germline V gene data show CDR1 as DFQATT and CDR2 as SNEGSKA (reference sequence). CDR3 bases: TGCAGTGCCAGGGGACGGAGACTAGCGGGCTTAGACGAGCAGTACTTC. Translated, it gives CSARGRRLAGLDEQYF.

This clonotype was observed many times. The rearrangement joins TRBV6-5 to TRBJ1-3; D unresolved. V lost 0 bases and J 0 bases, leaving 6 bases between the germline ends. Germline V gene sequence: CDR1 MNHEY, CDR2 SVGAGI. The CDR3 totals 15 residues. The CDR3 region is CASSYSVFSGNTIYF. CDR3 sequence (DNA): TGTGCCAGCAGTTACTCGGTATTCTCTGGAAACACCATATATTTT.

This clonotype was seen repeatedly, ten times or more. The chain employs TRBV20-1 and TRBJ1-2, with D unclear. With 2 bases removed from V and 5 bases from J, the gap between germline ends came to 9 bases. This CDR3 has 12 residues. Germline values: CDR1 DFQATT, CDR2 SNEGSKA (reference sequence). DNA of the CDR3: TGCAGTGCTAGACTTCGTGGGTATGGCTACACCTTC. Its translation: CSARLRGYGYTF.

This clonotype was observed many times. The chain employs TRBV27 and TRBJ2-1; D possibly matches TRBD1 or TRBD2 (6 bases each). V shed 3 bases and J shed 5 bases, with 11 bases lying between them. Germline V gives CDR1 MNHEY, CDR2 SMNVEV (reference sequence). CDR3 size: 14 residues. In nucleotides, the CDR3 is TGTGCCAGCAGTTTCACGGGGGCCCACAATGAGCAGTTCTTC. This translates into CASSFTGAHNEQFF.

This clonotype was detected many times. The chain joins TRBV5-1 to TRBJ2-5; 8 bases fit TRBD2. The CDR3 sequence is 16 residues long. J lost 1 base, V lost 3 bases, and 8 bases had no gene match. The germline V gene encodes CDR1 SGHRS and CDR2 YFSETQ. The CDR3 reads CASSYPSGRAQETQYF. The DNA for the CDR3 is TGCGCCAGCAGCTATCCGAGCGGGAGAGCCCAAGAGACCCAGTACTTC.

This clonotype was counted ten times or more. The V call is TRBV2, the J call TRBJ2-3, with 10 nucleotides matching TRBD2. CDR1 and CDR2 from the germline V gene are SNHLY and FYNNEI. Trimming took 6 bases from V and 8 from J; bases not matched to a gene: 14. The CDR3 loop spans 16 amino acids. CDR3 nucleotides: TGTGCCAGCAGGCGGGGGCTAGCGGGGGAGGCACGTACGCAGTATTTT. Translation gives CASRRGLAGEARTQYF.

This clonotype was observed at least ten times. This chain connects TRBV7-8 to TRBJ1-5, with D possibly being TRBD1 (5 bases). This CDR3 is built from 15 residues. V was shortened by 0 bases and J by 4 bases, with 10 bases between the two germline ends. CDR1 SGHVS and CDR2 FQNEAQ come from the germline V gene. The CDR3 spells CASSLARGRNQPQHF. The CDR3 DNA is TGTGCCAGCAGCTTAGCGCGGGGCAGGAATCAGCCCCAGCATTTT.

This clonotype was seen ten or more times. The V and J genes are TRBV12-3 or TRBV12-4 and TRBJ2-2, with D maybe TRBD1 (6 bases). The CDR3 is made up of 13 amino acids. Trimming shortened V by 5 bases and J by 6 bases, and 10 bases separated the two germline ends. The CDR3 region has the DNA TGTGCCAGCAGTACACAGGGAGCCGGGGAGCTGTTTTTT. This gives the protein CASSTQGAGELFF.

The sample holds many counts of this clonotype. In DNA, the CDR3 is TGTGCCAGCAGTACCCCCGGAGCGGGGGGCGTTATCGGGGAGCTGTTTTTT. Translation gives CASSTPGAGGVIGELFF. V and J are TRBV28 and TRBJ2-2, with 9 bases matching TRBD2. CDR1 and CDR2 from the germline V gene are MDHEN and SYDVKM. The length of the CDR3 is 17 residues. V lost 5 bases, J lost 7 bases, and 14 bases stayed unmatched. Variable domain in full (rest from reference TRBV28 and TRBJ2-2): DVKVTQSSRYLVKRTGEKVFLECVQDMDHENMFWYRQDPGLGLRLIYFSYDVKMKEKGDIPEGYSVSREKKERFSLILESASTNQTSMYLCASSTPGAGGVIGELFFGEGSRLTVL.

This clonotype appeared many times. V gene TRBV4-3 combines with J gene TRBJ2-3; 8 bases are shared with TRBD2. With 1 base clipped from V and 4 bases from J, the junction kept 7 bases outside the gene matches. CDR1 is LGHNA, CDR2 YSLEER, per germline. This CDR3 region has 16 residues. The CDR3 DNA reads TGCGCCAGCAGCCAAGCGGGCAGCGGGAGCCCAGATACGCAGTATTTT. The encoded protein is CASSQAGSGSPDTQYF.

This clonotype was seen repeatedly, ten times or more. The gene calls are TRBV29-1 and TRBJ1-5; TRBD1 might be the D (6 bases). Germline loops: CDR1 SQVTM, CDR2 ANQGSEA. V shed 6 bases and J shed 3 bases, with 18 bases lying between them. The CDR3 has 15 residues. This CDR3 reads CSVLERQGSNQPQHF. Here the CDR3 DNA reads TGCAGCGTCTTAGAGAGGCAGGGGTCCAATCAGCCCCAGCATTTT.